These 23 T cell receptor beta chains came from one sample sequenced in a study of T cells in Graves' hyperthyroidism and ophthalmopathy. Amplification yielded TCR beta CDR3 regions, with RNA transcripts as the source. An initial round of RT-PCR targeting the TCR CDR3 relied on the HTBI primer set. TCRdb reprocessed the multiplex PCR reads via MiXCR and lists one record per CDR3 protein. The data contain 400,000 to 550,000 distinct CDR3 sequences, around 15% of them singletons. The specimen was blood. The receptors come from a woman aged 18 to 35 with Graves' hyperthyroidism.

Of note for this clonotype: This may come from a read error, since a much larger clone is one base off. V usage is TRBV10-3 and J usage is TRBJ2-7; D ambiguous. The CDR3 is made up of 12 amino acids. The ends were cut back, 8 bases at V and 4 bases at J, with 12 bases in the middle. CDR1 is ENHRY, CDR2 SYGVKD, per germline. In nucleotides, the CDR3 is TGTGCCATCGGGCTCAGTCCTTACGAGCAGTACGTC. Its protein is CAIGLSPYEQYV.

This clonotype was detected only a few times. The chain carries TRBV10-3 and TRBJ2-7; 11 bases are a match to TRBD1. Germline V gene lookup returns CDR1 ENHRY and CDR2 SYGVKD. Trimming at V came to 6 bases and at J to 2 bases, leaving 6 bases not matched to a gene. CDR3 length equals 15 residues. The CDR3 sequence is CAIRDRDRGAYEQYF. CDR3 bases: TGTGCCATCAGGGACCGGGACAGGGGGGCCTACGAGCAGTACTTC.

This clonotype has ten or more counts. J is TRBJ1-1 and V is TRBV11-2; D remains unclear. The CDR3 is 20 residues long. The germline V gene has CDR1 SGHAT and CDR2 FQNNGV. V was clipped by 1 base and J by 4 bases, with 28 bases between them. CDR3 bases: TGTGCCAGCAGCTTAGGCCGGGCCTTTTTCTTTCGATCGGCAGGCACTGAAGCTTTCTTT. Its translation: CASSLGRAFFFRSAGTEAFF.

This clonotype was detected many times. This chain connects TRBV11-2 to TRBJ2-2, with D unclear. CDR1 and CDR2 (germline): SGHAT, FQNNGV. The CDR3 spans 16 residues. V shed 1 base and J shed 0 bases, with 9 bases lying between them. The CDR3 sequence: CASSLVFSSNTGELFF. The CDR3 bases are TGTGCCAGCAGCTTAGTTTTCTCGTCGAACACCGGGGAGCTGTTTTTT.

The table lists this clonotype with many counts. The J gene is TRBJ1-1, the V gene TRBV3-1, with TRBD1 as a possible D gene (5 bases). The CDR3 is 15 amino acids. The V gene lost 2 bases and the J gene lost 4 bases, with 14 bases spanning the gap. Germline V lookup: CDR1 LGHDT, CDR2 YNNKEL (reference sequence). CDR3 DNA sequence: TGTGCCAGCAGCCAAAACGGTGGGGGGATCACTGAAGCTTTCTTT. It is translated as CASSQNGGGITEAFF. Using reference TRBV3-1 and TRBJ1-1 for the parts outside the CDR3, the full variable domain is DTAVSQTPKYLVTQMGNDKSIKCEQNLGHDTMYWYKQDSKKFLKIMFSYNNKELIINETVPNRFSPKSPDKAHLNLHINSLELGDSAVYFCASSQNGGGITEAFFGQGTRLTVV.

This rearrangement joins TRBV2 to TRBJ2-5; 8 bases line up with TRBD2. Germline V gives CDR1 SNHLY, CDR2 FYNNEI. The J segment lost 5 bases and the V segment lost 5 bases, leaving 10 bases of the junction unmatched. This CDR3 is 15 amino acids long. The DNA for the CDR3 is TGTGCCAGCAGTTACCGGGGGGGGGGCGCCGAGACCCAGTACTTC. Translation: CASSYRGGGAETQYF.

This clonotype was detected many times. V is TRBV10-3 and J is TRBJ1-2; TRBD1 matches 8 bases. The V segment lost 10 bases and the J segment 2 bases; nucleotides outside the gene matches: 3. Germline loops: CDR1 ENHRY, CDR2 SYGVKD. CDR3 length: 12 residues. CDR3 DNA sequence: TGTGCCACCGGACAGGGAAACTATGGCTACACCTTC. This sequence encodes CATGQGNYGYTF.

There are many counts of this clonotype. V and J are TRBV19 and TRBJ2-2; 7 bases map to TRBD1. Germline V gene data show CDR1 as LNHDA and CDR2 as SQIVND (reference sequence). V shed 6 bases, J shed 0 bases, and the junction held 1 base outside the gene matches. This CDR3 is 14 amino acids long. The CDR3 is CASRDRANTGELFF. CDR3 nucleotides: TGTGCCAGTAGAGACAGGGCGAACACCGGGGAGCTGTTTTTT.

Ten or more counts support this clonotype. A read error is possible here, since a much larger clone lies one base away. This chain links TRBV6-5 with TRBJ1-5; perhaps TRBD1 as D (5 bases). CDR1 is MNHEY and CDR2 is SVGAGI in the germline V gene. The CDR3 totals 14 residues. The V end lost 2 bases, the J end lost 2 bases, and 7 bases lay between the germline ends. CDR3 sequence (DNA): TGTGCCAGCAGTTACGGGGGGGGCAATCAGCCCCAGCATTTT. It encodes CASSYGGGNQPQHF.

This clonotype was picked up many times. CDR3: CASRYPTGAQETQYF. Here the CDR3 DNA reads TGTGCCAGCAGATACCCGACAGGAGCACAAGAGACCCAGTACTTC. The V and J genes are TRBV9 and TRBJ2-5; D possibly corresponds to TRBD1 (6 bases). Germline values: CDR1 SGDLS, CDR2 YYNGEE. The CDR3 contains 15 residues. V dropped 5 bases and J dropped 2 bases, with 16 bases sitting between them. Full variable domain (missing parts from reference TRBV9 and TRBJ2-5): DSGVTQTPKHLITATGQRVTLRCSPRSGDLSVYWYQQSLDQGLQFLIQYYNGEERAKGNILERFSAQQFPDLHSELNLSSLELGDSALYFCASRYPTGAQETQYFGPGTRLLVL.

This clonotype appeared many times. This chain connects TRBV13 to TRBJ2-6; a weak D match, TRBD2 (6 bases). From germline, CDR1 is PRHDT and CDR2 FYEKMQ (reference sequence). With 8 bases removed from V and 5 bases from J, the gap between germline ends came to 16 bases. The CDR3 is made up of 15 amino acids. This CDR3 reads CASGLTRTWANVLTF. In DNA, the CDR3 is TGTGCCAGCGGATTGACTAGGACCTGGGCCAACGTCCTGACTTTC.

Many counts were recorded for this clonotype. The CDR3 sequence: CASSLGLAGGSHYNEQFF. CDR3 coding DNA: TGCGCCAGCAGCCTGGGACTAGCGGGAGGATCCCATTACAATGAGCAGTTCTTC. V and J are TRBV5-1 and TRBJ2-1; 15 nucleotides align to TRBD2. Germline lookup yields CDR1 SGHRS and CDR2 YFSETQ. CDR3 length: 18 amino acids. V was pared by 4 bases and J by 4 bases, with 9 bases of the junction left unmatched. The whole variable domain, filled in from reference TRBV5-1 and TRBJ2-1, reads KAGVTQTPRYLIKTRGQQVTLSCSPISGHRSVSWYQQTPGQGLQFLFEYFSETQRNKGNFPGRFSGRQFSNSRSEMNVSTLELGDSALYLCASSLGLAGGSHYNEQFFGPGTRLTVL.

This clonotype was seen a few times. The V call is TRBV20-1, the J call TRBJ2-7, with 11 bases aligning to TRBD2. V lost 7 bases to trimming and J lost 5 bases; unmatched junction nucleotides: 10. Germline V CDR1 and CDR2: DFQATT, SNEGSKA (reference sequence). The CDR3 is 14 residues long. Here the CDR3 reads CSGYLAGGPDEQYF. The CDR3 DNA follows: TGCAGTGGCTATTTAGCGGGAGGGCCTGACGAGCAGTACTTC.

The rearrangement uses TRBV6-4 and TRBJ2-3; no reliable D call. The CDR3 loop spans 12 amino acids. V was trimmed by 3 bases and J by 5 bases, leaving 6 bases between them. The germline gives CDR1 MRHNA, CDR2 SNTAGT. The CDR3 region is CASSDLGDTQYF. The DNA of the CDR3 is TGTGCCAGCAGTGATTTAGGAGATACGCAGTATTTT.

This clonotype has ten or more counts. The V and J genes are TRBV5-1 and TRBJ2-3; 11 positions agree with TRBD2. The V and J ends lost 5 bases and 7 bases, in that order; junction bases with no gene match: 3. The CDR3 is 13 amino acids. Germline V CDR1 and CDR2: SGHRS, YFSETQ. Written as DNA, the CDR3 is TGCGCCAGCAGGCTAGCGGGAGGAAATACGCAGTATTTT. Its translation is CASRLAGGNTQYF.

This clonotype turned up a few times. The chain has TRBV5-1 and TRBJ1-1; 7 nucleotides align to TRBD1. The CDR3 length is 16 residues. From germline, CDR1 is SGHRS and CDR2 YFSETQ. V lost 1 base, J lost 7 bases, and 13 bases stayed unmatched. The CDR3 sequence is CASSLTGATRGIEAFF. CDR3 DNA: TGCGCCAGCAGCTTGACAGGGGCCACCCGGGGTATTGAAGCTTTCTTT.

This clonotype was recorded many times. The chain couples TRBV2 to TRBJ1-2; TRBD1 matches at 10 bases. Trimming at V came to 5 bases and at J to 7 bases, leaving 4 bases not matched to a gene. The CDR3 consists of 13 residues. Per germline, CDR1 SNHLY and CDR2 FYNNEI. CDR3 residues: CASSSGTGVGYTF. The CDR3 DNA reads TGTGCCAGCAGTTCCGGGACAGGGGTTGGCTACACCTTC.

This chain's CDR3 is CSAPTGTSVSNEQFF. The DNA of the CDR3 is TGCAGTGCTCCCACCGGGACTAGCGTCAGCAATGAGCAGTTCTTC. The rearrangement uses TRBV20-1 and TRBJ2-1, with TRBD2 matching 10 bases. The V gene's germline CDR1 is DFQATT and CDR2 SNEGSKA (reference sequence). This CDR3 spans 15 amino acids. Trimming removed 5 bases from V and 6 bases from J; junction bases left unmatched: 10.

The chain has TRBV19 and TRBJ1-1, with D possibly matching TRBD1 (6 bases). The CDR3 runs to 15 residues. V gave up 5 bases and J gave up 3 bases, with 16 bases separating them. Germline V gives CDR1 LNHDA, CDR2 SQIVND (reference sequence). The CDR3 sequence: CASSPLRQDDTEAFF. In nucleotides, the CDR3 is TGTGCCAGTAGTCCCCTTCGACAGGATGACACTGAAGCTTTCTTT.

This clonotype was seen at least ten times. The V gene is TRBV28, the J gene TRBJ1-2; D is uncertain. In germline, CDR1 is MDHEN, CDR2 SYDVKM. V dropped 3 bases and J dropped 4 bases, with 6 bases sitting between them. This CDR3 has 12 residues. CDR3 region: CASSFLTYGYTF. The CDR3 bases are TGTGCCAGCAGTTTTCTTACCTATGGCTACACCTTC.

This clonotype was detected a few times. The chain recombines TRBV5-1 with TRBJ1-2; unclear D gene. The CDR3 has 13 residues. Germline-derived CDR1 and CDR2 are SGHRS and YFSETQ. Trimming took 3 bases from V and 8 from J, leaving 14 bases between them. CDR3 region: CASSSTRAGGYTF. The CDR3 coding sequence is TGCGCCAGCAGCTCGACACGAGCGGGGGGCTACACCTTC. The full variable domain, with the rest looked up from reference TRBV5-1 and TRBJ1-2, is KAGVTQTPRYLIKTRGQQVTLSCSPISGHRSVSWYQQTPGQGLQFLFEYFSETQRNKGNFPGRFSGRQFSNSRSEMNVSTLELGDSALYLCASSSTRAGGYTFGSGTRLTVV.

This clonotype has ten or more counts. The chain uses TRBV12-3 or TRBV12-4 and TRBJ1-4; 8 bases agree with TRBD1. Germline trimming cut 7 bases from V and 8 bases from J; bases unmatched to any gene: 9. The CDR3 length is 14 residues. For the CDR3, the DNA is TGTGCCAGCACCTCGCCCACAGGGGGAGAAAAACTGTTTTTT. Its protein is CASTSPTGGEKLFF.

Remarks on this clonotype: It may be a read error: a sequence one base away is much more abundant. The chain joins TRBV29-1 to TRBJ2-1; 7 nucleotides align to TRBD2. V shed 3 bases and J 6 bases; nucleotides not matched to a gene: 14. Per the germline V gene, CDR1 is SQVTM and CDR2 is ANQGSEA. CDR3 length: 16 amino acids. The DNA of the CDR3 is TGCAGCGTTGATCTCCGACCAGGACTAGAGGGCAATGAGCAGTTCTTC. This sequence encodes CSVDLRPGLEGNEQFF.